A single sample is the source of the 28 T cell receptor beta chains below, sequenced in a study of blood T cells in healthy people across ages. Primed by a sample-barcoded 5' primer and a J-beta primer mix, a second PCR proceeded for 7 to 11 cycles. TCRdb reprocessed the 5' RACE reads via MiXCR and lists one record per CDR3 protein. The sample holds roughly 800,000 distinct CDR3 sequences; roughly 50% are singletons and the top ten take approximately 40%. Sequencing input: blood. These receptors were taken from a man of 80 years or more in good health.

This clonotype was found a few times. The chain carries TRBV24-1 and TRBJ2-2; 8 bases agree with TRBD1. The CDR3 contains 16 residues. V lost 4 bases to trimming and J lost 5 bases; unmatched junction nucleotides: 8. Germline V gene data show CDR1 as KGHDR and CDR2 as SFDVKD. CDR3 coding DNA: TGTGCCACCAGTGAGACCCAGGGGGCGCGAACCGGGGAGCTGTTTTTT. Amino acid sequence: CATSETQGARTGELFF.

V is TRBV29-1 and J is TRBJ2-1, with 8 bases aligning to TRBD2. V shed 0 bases and J 7 bases; nucleotides not matched to a gene: 8. The CDR3 length is 15 residues. Germline V gene lookup returns CDR1 SQVTM and CDR2 ANQGSEA. In DNA, the CDR3 is TGCAGCGTTGAAGATCCCGGGAGGGGCTGGAATGAGCAGTTCTTC. Protein: CSVEDPGRGWNEQFF.

The V call is TRBV3-1, the J call TRBJ1-4, with a tentative D call TRBD1 (6 bases). Germline V gene lookup returns CDR1 LGHDT and CDR2 YNNKEL (reference sequence). The CDR3 consists of 11 residues. Between the trimmed V and J ends, which lost 4 bases and 14 bases, there was a span of 11 bases. The DNA of the CDR3 is TGTGCCAGCAGCCTGCAGGGGTTTCTGTTTTTT. Its protein is CASSLQGFLFF.

This chain connects TRBV12-3 or TRBV12-4 to TRBJ2-1; no reliable D call. The CDR3 is made up of 14 amino acids. V lost 6 bases, J lost 3 bases, and 12 bases lay in between. This chain's CDR3 is CASSPRRIYNEQFF. The CDR3 DNA follows: TGTGCCAGCAGCCCCCGTAGGATCTACAATGAGCAGTTCTTC.

This chain connects TRBV4-1 to TRBJ2-7, with D uncertain. The CDR3 is 13 amino acids. The V gene lost 2 bases and the J gene lost 3 bases, with 8 bases spanning the gap. In germline, CDR1 is MGHRA, CDR2 YSYEKL. DNA of the CDR3: TGCGCCAGCAGCCAATGGCTTTTCTACGAGCAGTACTTC. Its translation: CASSQWLFYEQYF.

This clonotype was detected once. A much larger clone is a single base away; this may be a read error. This chain joins TRBV7-3 and TRBJ2-1, with D uncertain. Germline CDR1 and CDR2: SGHTA and FQGTGA. The length of the CDR3 is 13 residues. CDR3 coding DNA: TGTGCCGGCAGCTGGACCCCCCGGAATGAGCAGTTCTTC. Translated: CAGSWTPRNEQFF.

This clonotype was picked up one time. This chain connects TRBV7-9 to TRBJ2-1, with 7 bases matching TRBD2. This CDR3 has 15 residues. Germline V gene sequence: CDR1 SEHNR, CDR2 FQNEAQ (reference sequence). Trimming at V came to 2 bases and at J to 4 bases, leaving 5 bases not matched to a gene. The CDR3 sequence: CASSLTGGQYNEQFF. Here the CDR3 DNA reads TGTGCCAGCAGCTTAACGGGAGGACAATACAATGAGCAGTTCTTC.

This clonotype occurred many times. The gene calls are TRBV20-1 and TRBJ2-3; 7 bases align to TRBD2. Germline CDR1 is DFQATT and CDR2 is SNEGSKA (reference sequence). The CDR3 is 13 residues long. J gave up 4 bases and V 5 bases, and 6 bases lay outside the gene matches. The DNA of the CDR3 is TGCAGTGCTTCAATAGCGGGCGCAGATACGCAGTATTTT. Its translation is CSASIAGADTQYF.

The sample holds a few counts of this clonotype. This chain joins TRBV18 and TRBJ2-7; TRBD2 matches 7 bases. The J segment lost 5 bases and the V segment lost 3 bases, leaving 10 bases of the junction unmatched. CDR1 and CDR2 (germline): KGHSH, LQKENI. The CDR3 is made up of 15 amino acids. CDR3 protein: CASSPTIAGENEQYF. The CDR3 bases are TGTGCCAGCTCACCGACGATTGCGGGAGAGAACGAGCAGTACTTC.

This chain joins TRBV5-1 and TRBJ2-5; 8 bases agree with TRBD1. This CDR3 has 15 residues. The germline gives CDR1 SGHRS, CDR2 YFSETQ. The J segment lost 5 bases and the V segment lost 3 bases, leaving 9 bases of the junction unmatched. DNA for the CDR3: TGCGCCAGCAGCTCCGCAGGGGGCGGAGGGGAGACCCAGTACTTC. This codes for CASSSAGGGGETQYF.

The chain couples TRBV10-1 to TRBJ2-7; TRBD2 matches at 7 bases. Per germline, CDR1 WNHNN and CDR2 SYGVQD (reference sequence). CDR3 length: 15 amino acids. The V segment lost 2 bases and the J segment 5 bases; nucleotides outside the gene matches: 9. The CDR3 DNA is TGCGCCAGCAGTGAGAAGCGGGGTGCGGGGAACGAGCAGTACTTC. Protein sequence: CASSEKRGAGNEQYF.

This clonotype showed up just a few times. The V gene is TRBV4-1, the J gene TRBJ2-3; 13 nucleotides line up with TRBD2. CDR1 is MGHRA, CDR2 YSYEKL, per germline. This CDR3 region has 18 residues. V gave up 5 bases and J gave up 2 bases; unmatched junction bases: 10. Here the CDR3 reads CASSLGYGTSGITDTQYF. In DNA, the CDR3 is TGCGCCAGCAGCTTAGGTTACGGGACTAGCGGGATCACAGATACGCAGTATTTT.

The rearrangement uses TRBV27 and TRBJ2-7; D possibly corresponds to TRBD2 (6 bases). The CDR3 consists of 14 residues. The germline CDR1 and CDR2 sequences are MNHEY and SMNVEV (reference sequence). V was trimmed by 6 bases and J by 6 bases, leaving 18 bases between them. CDR3 residues: CASRGLEVSGEQYF. The CDR3 bases are TGTGCCAGCAGGGGACTGGAGGTTTCTGGCGAGCAGTACTTC.

This chain links TRBV11-2 with TRBJ2-1, with 8 bases lining up with TRBD1. Matching the DNA end better, TRBJ2-7 makes the J call doubtful. The CDR3 sequence is 17 residues long. Germline V gives CDR1 SGHAT, CDR2 FQNNGV. CDR3 coding DNA: TGTGCCAGCAGCCTAAGATCAGGGGGCCCAATATACTACGAGCAGTACTTC. This translates into CASSLRSGGPIYYEQYF.

The chain is built from TRBV5-1 and TRBJ2-5, with a possible D match to TRBD2 (6 bases). CDR1 and CDR2 from the germline V gene are SGHRS and YFSETQ. CDR3 size: 13 residues. Trimming pared 3 bases from V and 3 bases from J, leaving 9 bases between. The CDR3 region has the DNA TGCGCCAGCAGCTCGGAGGGTAAAGAGACCCAGTACTTC. This translates into CASSSEGKETQYF. Full variable domain (missing parts from reference TRBV5-1 and TRBJ2-5): KAGVTQTPRYLIKTRGQQVTLSCSPISGHRSVSWYQQTPGQGLQFLFEYFSETQRNKGNFPGRFSGRQFSNSRSEMNVSTLELGDSALYLCASSSEGKETQYFGPGTRLLVL.

A few counts support this clonotype. This chain connects TRBV10-3 to TRBJ2-1, with 12 bases fitting TRBD2. This CDR3 is 15 amino acids long. CDR1 is ENHRY and CDR2 is SYGVKD in the germline V gene. Trimming removed 5 bases from V and 7 bases from J; junction bases left unmatched: 6. The CDR3 region is CAISPTSGSRNEQFF. For the CDR3, the DNA is TGTGCCATCAGTCCGACTAGCGGGAGTAGGAATGAGCAGTTCTTC.

This chain's CDR3 is CASSRAPEGTEAFF. CDR3 DNA sequence: TGTGCCAGTAGTCGAGCCCCAGAAGGTACCGAAGCTTTCTTT. J is TRBJ1-1 and V is TRBV19, with D unresolved. The CDR3 is 14 residues long. With 5 bases removed from V and 8 bases from J, the gap between germline ends came to 18 bases. Germline loops: CDR1 LNHDA, CDR2 SQIVND (reference sequence).

The chain joins TRBV11-2 to TRBJ2-1, with 11 nucleotides matching TRBD2. CDR3 length: 16 amino acids. Germline CDR1 reads SGHAT; CDR2 reads FQNNGV. V shed 4 bases, J shed 4 bases, and the junction held 6 bases outside the gene matches. The DNA of the CDR3 is TGTGCCAGCAGCTCAAGACTAGCGGGATTATACAATGAGCAGTTCTTC. As protein: CASSSRLAGLYNEQFF. Using reference TRBV11-2 and TRBJ2-1 for the parts outside the CDR3, the full variable domain is EAGVAQSPRYKIIEKRQSVAFWCNPISGHATLYWYQQILGQGPKLLIQFQNNGVVDDSQLPKDRFSAERLKGVDSTLKIQPAKLEDSAVYLCASSSRLAGLYNEQFFGPGTRLTVL.

V usage is TRBV20-1 and J usage is TRBJ1-6; D perhaps matches TRBD1 (5 bases). V was clipped by 0 bases and J by 4 bases, with 13 bases between them. The V gene's germline CDR1 is DFQATT and CDR2 SNEGSKA (reference sequence). CDR3 length: 16 amino acids. The CDR3 is CSAREERGQYNSPLHF. CDR3 in DNA: TGCAGTGCTAGAGAAGAAAGGGGCCAATATAATTCACCCCTCCACTTT.

The chain couples TRBV7-2 to TRBJ2-1, with 9 bases lining up with TRBD2. Germline V gene lookup returns CDR1 SGHTA and CDR2 FQGNSA. Losses at the gene ends were 5 bases for V and 8 bases for J; bases not matched to a gene: 13. The length of the CDR3 is 16 residues. CDR3 nucleotides: TGTGCCAGCAGCCCAGCCCCGTATAGCGGGAGCGATGAGCAGTTCTTC. Translating it yields CASSPAPYSGSDEQFF.

The CDR3 loop is CASSKASLAGGDEQFF. The DNA of the CDR3 is TGTGCCAGCAGCAAAGCATCGCTAGCGGGAGGGGATGAGCAGTTCTTC. The chain employs TRBV21-1 and TRBJ2-1; the D call of TRBD2 is as the table states it, not checked on the DNA. TRBV21-1 is a known pseudogene. The CDR3 extends over 16 amino acids.

The rearrangement uses TRBV15 and TRBJ2-1, with 12 positions matching TRBD2. The CDR3 consists of 15 residues. Per the germline V gene, CDR1 is LNHNV and CDR2 is YYDKDF (reference sequence). The V and J ends lost 3 bases and 6 bases, in that order; junction bases with no gene match: 3. CDR3 loop: CATSRTSGGVNEQFF. DNA for the CDR3: TGTGCCACCAGCAGGACTAGCGGGGGAGTCAATGAGCAGTTCTTC.

The table lists this clonotype with a few counts. The chain employs TRBV29-1 and TRBJ1-1; 7 nucleotides align to TRBD1. This CDR3 comprises 13 residues. Germline assignment: CDR1 SQVTM and CDR2 ANQGSEA. V lost 6 bases, J lost 1 base, and 5 bases stayed unmatched. The CDR3 DNA reads TGCAGCGTCGCCGGGACAGCGAACACTGAAGCTTTCTTT. This encodes CSVAGTANTEAFF.

V is TRBV12-3 or TRBV12-4 and J is TRBJ2-4; 7 bases are a match to TRBD1. The CDR3 length is 15 residues. With V trimmed by 2 bases and J by 5 bases, 6 bases remained unmatched. This chain's CDR3 is CASSLRRGFENIQYF. The DNA of the CDR3 is TGTGCCAGCAGTTTACGCAGGGGGTTTGAAAACATTCAGTACTTC.

This clonotype has only a few counts. The rearrangement uses TRBV12-3 or TRBV12-4 and TRBJ2-4; the D gene is possibly TRBD2 (6 bases). V dropped 7 bases and J dropped 4 bases, with 11 bases sitting between them. This CDR3 region has 13 residues. CDR3 sequence (DNA): TGTGCCAGCACTGTAGCGGATAAAAACATTCAGTACTTC. This codes for CASTVADKNIQYF.

This rearrangement joins TRBV20-1 to TRBJ2-6, with D uncertain. Germline loops: CDR1 DFQATT, CDR2 SNEGSKA (reference sequence). This CDR3 comprises 13 residues. Trimming pared 6 bases from V and 4 bases from J, leaving 10 bases between. Here the CDR3 DNA reads TGCAGTGCCCCCGCCTCGGGGGCCAACGTCCTGACTTTC. This sequence encodes CSAPASGANVLTF.

The gene calls are TRBV28 and TRBJ1-2; D is ambiguous. Deletions cut 4 bases from V and 8 bases from J, with 14 bases between. CDR3 length: 13 residues. The germline gives CDR1 MDHEN, CDR2 SYDVKM. The CDR3 DNA reads TGTGCCAGCAGTTACAGTCCCTTAGGGGGCTACACCTTC. Residues: CASSYSPLGGYTF.

V is TRBV5-1 and J is TRBJ2-3; 11 bases agree with TRBD2. V shed 1 base, J shed 0 bases, and the junction held 4 bases outside the gene matches. Germline assignment: CDR1 SGHRS and CDR2 YFSETQ. CDR3 size: 17 residues. CDR3 amino acids: CASSLLGTSGSTDTQYF. CDR3 in DNA: TGCGCCAGCAGCTTGCTGGGGACTAGCGGTAGCACAGATACGCAGTATTTT.